This entry concerns a single T cell receptor (beta chain). The target antigen is unknown. This specimen comes from a study of long-term antiretroviral therapy in people with HIV. General study points: An increase in diversity followed ART, yet levels stayed below transplant donor controls.

An immunoSEQ assay, version v3.0, was performed at survey level. The repertoire was sequenced with immunoSEQ multiplex PCR; TCRdb's copy has only in-frame clones and lacks some. The sample has roughly 18,000 clones, 80% seen once; the top ten hold 12% to 15%. Here the sequenced sample was unsorted PBMCs, taken 2.9 years after starting antiretroviral therapy. This receptor was identified in a woman between 25 and 40 years old with HIV.

CDR3 sequence: CASSQTPSIHRQTNTEAFF. The CDR3 DNA reads as TGTGCCAGCAGCCAGACTCCGTCGATTCACAGGCAGACGAACACTGAAGCTTTCTTT. The J gene is TRBJ1-1, the V gene TRBV7-9; D is possibly TRBD1 (5 bases). The CDR3 loop spans 19 amino acids. V lost 5 bases and J 1 base, leaving 26 bases between the germline ends. Germline CDR1 is SEHNR and CDR2 is FQNEAQ (reference sequence).